The rows below give T cell receptor beta chains drawn from one sample of a study of T-cell memory formation after mild COVID-19. TCRdb ran MiXCR on the 5' RACE reads and lists one entry per CDR3 protein. The table has about 470,000 distinct CDR3 sequences, roughly 23% seen once; the top ten hold approximately 13%. Specimen: PBMCs or a T cell subset sorted from them (not recorded which). All receptors come from an adult woman who had mild COVID-19 (a few samples of this study predate the infection). Cell type and time point are not known. The CDR3 runs from the conserved cysteine through the conserved F or W. D genes are given only for firm matches. Clone size is shown for a subset of rows, as once, few, many or a class of expanded clone.

d_call | j_call | v_call | clone_size | cdr3_aa | cdr3_nt
- | TRBJ2-6 | TRBV18 | few | CASSPPRGGGGANVLTF | TGTGCCAGCTCACCACCCCGGGGAGGAGGTGGGGCCAACGTCCTGACTTTC
TRBD2 | TRBJ2-1 | TRBV7-9 | - | CASSPITSGRPNEQFF | TGTGCCAGCAGCCCCATAACTAGCGGGAGGCCTAATGAGCAGTTCTTC
- | TRBJ1-1 | TRBV5-1 | once | CASSRKTGNTEAFF | TGCGCCAGCAGCCGCAAGACAGGGAACACTGAAGCTTTCTTT
- | TRBJ2-1 | TRBV5-1 | - | CASSGTKEVNEQFF | TGCGCCAGCAGCGGCACAAAGGAGGTCAATGAGCAGTTCTTC
TRBD1 | TRBJ2-7 | TRBV7-9 | - | CASSFPAGGLPSYEQYF | TGTGCCAGCAGCTTTCCGGCAGGGGGCTTACCCTCCTACGAGCAGTACTTC
- | TRBJ2-7 | TRBV7-8 | few | CASSLWAGATYEQYF | TGTGCCAGCAGCTTATGGGCAGGGGCAACCTACGAGCAGTACTTC
- | TRBJ2-7 | TRBV6-2/TRBV6-3 | few | CASAATTYEQYF | TGTGCCAGTGCGGCGACAACCTACGAGCAGTACTTC
- | TRBJ2-5 | TRBV25-1 | - | CASAPAGGLGETQYF | TGTGCCAGCGCCCCAGCGGGCGGCTTGGGGGAGACCCAGTACTTC
- | TRBJ2-1 | TRBV5-1 | few | CASSLAVGLAGEQFF | TGCGCCAGCAGCTTGGCCGTTGGGCTAGCCGGTGAGCAGTTCTTC
TRBD1 | TRBJ2-4 | TRBV5-1 | once | CASSRGGQGAAKNIQYF | TGCGCCAGCAGCCGGGGGGGACAGGGGGCAGCCAAAAACATTCAGTACTTC
TRBD1 | TRBJ2-7 | TRBV24-1 | few | CATEGTAYEQYF | TGTGCCACCGAAGGGACAGCCTACGAGCAGTACTTC
TRBD1 | TRBJ1-6 | TRBV10-3 | - | CAISATGPSYSPLHF | TGTGCCATCAGTGCGACAGGGCCATCCTATTCACCCCTCCACTTT
- | TRBJ1-1 | TRBV7-2 | - | CASSLENIMNTEAFF | TGTGCCAGCAGCTTAGAAAACATCATGAACACTGAAGCTTTCTTT
- | TRBJ2-6 | TRBV30 | - | CAWTVDRTSSGANVLTF | TGTGCCTGGACCGTAGACAGAACTAGCTCTGGGGCCAACGTCCTGACTTTC
- | TRBJ2-7 | TRBV9 | many | CASSVQGSSYEQYF | TGTGCCAGCAGCGTGCAGGGAAGCTCCTACGAGCAGTACTTC
TRBD2 | TRBJ2-7 | TRBV7-2 | - | CASSQAGGFSEQYF | TGTGCCAGCAGCCAAGCGGGAGGGTTTAGCGAGCAGTACTTC
TRBD1 | TRBJ2-3 | TRBV10-3 | - | CAIRGQGRTDTQYF | TGTGCCATCAGGGGACAGGGGAGGACAGATACGCAGTATTTT
- | TRBJ2-2 | TRBV5-1 | many | CASTSRSLAGELFF | TGCGCCAGCACCTCGCGGTCGTTAGCCGGGGAGCTGTTTTTT
TRBD1 | TRBJ2-2 | TRBV11-2 | few | CASSLPGGVSNTGELFF | TGTGCCAGCAGCTTACCAGGGGGCGTCTCGAACACCGGGGAGCTGTTTTTT
TRBD1 | TRBJ2-2 | TRBV20-1 | - | CSARRQGLTGELFF | TGCAGTGCTAGACGACAGGGATTAACCGGGGAGCTGTTTTTT
- | TRBJ2-7 | TRBV2 | few | CASSEQGPAGYEQYF | TGTGCCAGCAGTGAACAGGGTCCGGCAGGGTACGAGCAGTACTTC
- | TRBJ2-3 | TRBV9 | few | CASSVAVAPPDTQYF | TGTGCCAGCAGCGTAGCGGTGGCCCCACCAGATACGCAGTATTTT
- | TRBJ1-5 | TRBV2 | - | CASRLDSHSNQPQHF | TGTGCCAGCAGATTGGACAGTCATAGCAATCAGCCCCAGCATTTT
- | TRBJ2-7 | TRBV3-1 | - | CASSQAPGTRTYEQYF | TGTGCCAGCAGCCAAGCCCCCGGGACTCGAACCTACGAGCAGTACTTC
- | TRBJ2-7 | TRBV12-3/TRBV12-4 | - | CASSLNRVGEQYF | TGTGCCAGCAGTCTAAACAGGGTGGGGGAGCAGTACTTC
TRBD1 | TRBJ2-5 | TRBV7-2 | - | CASSPTGQGSALYF | TGTGCCAGCAGCCCCACAGGACAGGGTTCTGCCCTGTACTTC
TRBD1 | TRBJ1-4 | TRBV18 | few | CASSQDRGYEKLFF | TGTGCCAGCTCACAAGACAGGGGTTATGAAAAACTGTTTTTT
TRBD1 | TRBJ2-3 | TRBV7-8 | few | CASSLSQGAADTQYF | TGTGCCAGCAGCTTATCACAGGGGGCGGCAGATACGCAGTATTTT